This is a list of T cell receptor beta chains from one sample in a study of T-cell reconstitution after alpha-beta-depleted transplantation in children. TCRdb fed the PCR reads into MiXCR, producing one record per CDR3 protein. The sample holds about 610,000 distinct CDR3 sequences, roughly a tenth seen once. The input for sequencing was PBMCs from the stem cell graft donor, taken from the stem cell graft. These receptors came from a human donor who donated a stem cell graft to a child with acute myeloid leukemia. Both conserved end residues are trimmed from each CDR3. The size of a clone is reported for some rows only, either as once, few or many, or as a class for expanded clones.

CDR3 length	clone size	J gene	V gene	CDR3 protein
13	many	TRBJ2-2	TRBV7-9	ASSFETPNTGELF
12	many	TRBJ2-5	TRBV7-3	ASSSKDRKETQY
15	.	TRBJ2-2	TRBV7-8	ASSLGGGGSNTGELF
11	.	TRBJ2-7	TRBV20-1	SAAGSASYEQY
16	few	TRBJ2-7	TRBV5-1	ASSPPWPLNRGVHEQY
13	.	TRBJ2-1	TRBV7-2	ASSSGETVNSEQF
12	many	TRBJ1-1	TRBV6-2/TRBV6-3	ASTKMESNTEAF
11	many	TRBJ1-6	TRBV12-3/TRBV12-4	ASSLVGASPLH
13	many	TRBJ2-7	TRBV7-2	ASSLELSHTYEQY
14	few	TRBJ2-1	TRBV5-1	ASSLMAERGHNEQF
13	.	TRBJ2-4	TRBV20-1	SARGLSSLRDIQY
11	few	TRBJ1-2	TRBV6-2/TRBV6-3	ASSPLQGNGYT
12	many	TRBJ1-2	TRBV11-2	ASSQLRGNYGYT
11	many	TRBJ2-7	TRBV20-1	SASPRSTYEQY
12	once	TRBJ1-5	TRBV5-1	ASSFGTDGQPQH
11	few	TRBJ2-7	TRBV20-1	SASRGGVEEQY
16	few	TRBJ2-7	TRBV20-1	SARDLGAGEGNPYEQY
14	.	TRBJ2-2	TRBV5-1	ASRPALAGNTGELF
11	many	TRBJ2-7	TRBV29-1	SVVPGATYEQY
16	few	TRBJ2-1	TRBV15	ATSRRWTTDFSYNEQF
14	.	TRBJ2-1	TRBV24-1	ATSDLGLAGTNEQF
12	.	TRBJ1-1	TRBV12-3/TRBV12-4	ASSAQGVNTEAF
11	many	TRBJ2-1	TRBV7-2	ASSFKGGSEQF
11	many	TRBJ2-3	TRBV20-1	SARDFGSLTQY
12	few	TRBJ2-3	TRBV28	ASSLLVGVHTQY
12	many	TRBJ2-1	TRBV6-1	ASSAPGLGNEQF
13	many	TRBJ2-2	TRBV7-6	ASSLGTSGDGELF
14	many	TRBJ2-3	TRBV24-1	ATSDSLAEETDTQY
13	few	TRBJ2-2	TRBV5-1	ASTLGTANTGELF
15	.	TRBJ2-1	TRBV24-1	ATSDWASGRVSNEQF
13	many	TRBJ2-5	TRBV10-3	AISERDSPQETQY
17	.	TRBJ2-3	TRBV7-3	ASSLGLGEGPKSTDTQY
13	few	TRBJ2-1	TRBV20-1	SASDLEGARGEQF
14	many	TRBJ2-7	TRBV9	ASSKGLAGPEDEQY
12	few	TRBJ1-5	TRBV12-3/TRBV12-4	ASSRTGPGQPQH
12	many	TRBJ2-1	TRBV20-1	SALRAPAYNEQF
13	few	TRBJ2-2	TRBV11-2	ASSLDGRRNGELF
15	few	TRBJ2-1	TRBV24-1	ATSDYGSGMDNNEQF
11	.	TRBJ2-7	TRBV10-3	AICEREGEEQY